This T cell receptor beta chain was found in a study of shared clonotypes between healthy human individuals. At the level of the study: A couple of female and a few male donors aged 18 to 49 were enrolled. Study-wide results and caveats: Generally, naive subsets came out with larger estimated richness than memory subsets.

Germline loops: CDR1 LNHDA, CDR2 SQIVND (reference sequence). The CDR3 covers 15 residues. V gave up 5 bases and J gave up 0 bases; unmatched junction bases: 7. Sequenced by immunoSEQ multiplex PCR; TCRdb stores in-frame clones only, minus some. The table shows 1.5 million to 1.9 million clones, with nearly 99% occurring only once. In the case of this clone: Its matching antigen is unknown.

The sequenced sample was naive CD4+ T cells sorted from blood. Subset meaning: CD45RA+ positively selected. The TCR comes from a man aged 25 to 45 in good health. This chain connects TRBV19 to TRBJ2-7, with 7 positions matching TRBD2. CDR3 DNA sequence: TGTGCCAGTAGTTATGCCGGACTAGACTCCTACGAGCAGTACTTC. Amino acid sequence: CASSYAGLDSYEQYF.